The 12 T cell receptor beta chains listed next were all sequenced from one sample in a study of blood T cells in healthy people across ages (dated by TCRdb to about 2015). The library was prepared using 5' RACE. A second PCR of roughly 7 to 11 cycles was performed with a sample-barcoded 5' primer and a J-beta primer mix. Clones were called with MiXCR by TCRdb after fastp trimmed the public reads at Q25, and only in-frame beta chains were retained. Each entry is one CDR3 protein sequence, shown with its most common DNA and genes. The sample contains 1.8 million or so distinct CDR3 sequences, 35% to 50% of them found a single time. The ten most abundant clones make up more than 20% of the sample. The sequenced sample consisted of blood. These receptors all stem from a human donor in good health.

The CDR3 nucleotides read TGTGCCATCGCAAAGGGGGGCACTGAAGCTTTCTTT. It translates to CAIAKGGTEAFF. The chain uses TRBV10-3 and TRBJ1-1; TRBD1 might be the D (6 bases). The CDR3 spans 12 residues. Trimming removed 8 bases at V and 4 bases at J, with 11 bases between. In germline, CDR1 is ENHRY, CDR2 SYGVKD.

V and J are TRBV12-3 or TRBV12-4 and TRBJ2-5; D possibly corresponds to TRBD1 (6 bases). The J call may be incorrect, as the DNA end agrees better with TRBJ2-7. The length of the CDR3 is 16 residues. Here the CDR3 DNA reads TGTGCCAGCAGTTTAAGTTCCGGAACAGGGTGGAACGAGCAGTACTTC. Amino acid sequence: CASSLSSGTGWNEQYF.

J is TRBJ2-1 and V is TRBV7-8; unclear D gene. Trimming shortened V by 7 bases and J by 4 bases, and 8 bases separated the two germline ends. The CDR3 contains 12 residues. Germline CDR1 is SGHVS and CDR2 is FQNEAQ. This chain's CDR3 is CASTRRYNEQFF. The CDR3 region has the DNA TGTGCCAGCACCCGAAGGTACAATGAGCAGTTCTTC.

This sequence joins TRBV20-1 and TRBJ2-1, with 10 bases fitting TRBD2. The germline V gene has CDR1 DFQATT and CDR2 SNEGSKA (reference sequence). The CDR3 has 17 residues. Unmatched junction bases numbered 13, after V lost 1 base and J lost 7 bases. CDR3 sequence (DNA): TGCAGTGCTAGAGTTCGCGAGGGTCTAGCGGGGGTAAATGAGCAGTTCTTC. Encoded protein: CSARVREGLAGVNEQFF.

Worth noting for this clonotype: At one of its ends the junction is not consistent with the germline gene, which may arise from a read error. J is TRBJ2-6 and V is TRBV5-1; 7 bases are shared with TRBD1. The CDR3 consists of 17 residues. CDR1 and CDR2 from the germline V gene are SGHRS and YFSETQ. DNA of the CDR3: TGCGCCAGCAGCTTTACAGGGGCTATCTCTGGGGCCAACGTCTTGACTTTC. Encoded protein: CASSFTGAISGANVLTF.

V gene TRBV11-3 combines with J gene TRBJ2-1, with 9 bases lining up with TRBD2. Germline V CDR1 and CDR2: SGHNT, YENEEA. J was trimmed by 4 bases and V by 5 bases; bases with no gene match: 12. The CDR3 runs to 17 residues. CDR3 coding DNA: TGTGCCAGCAGCCCTTTCCCCGCGGGGGGGACTTACAATGAGCAGTTCTTC. Translation: CASSPFPAGGTYNEQFF.

This clonotype was observed many times. The chain has TRBV29-1 and TRBJ2-7; D unresolved. This CDR3 region has 13 residues. Trimming removed 6 bases at V and 0 bases at J, with 12 bases between. Germline assignment: CDR1 SQVTM and CDR2 ANQGSEA. The CDR3 DNA reads as TGCAGCGTCGGTTCGAAAAGCTCCTACGAGCAGTACTTC. Translated, it gives CSVGSKSSYEQYF.

The gene calls are TRBV12-3 or TRBV12-4 and TRBJ1-1; D might be TRBD1 (6 bases). Trimming pared 3 bases from V and 3 bases from J, leaving 29 bases between. The CDR3 length is 20 residues. The CDR3 coding sequence is TGTGCCAGCAGTTTTCGGGACCGACGGGGGCTAAACGCGCGACACACTGAAGCTTTCTTT. It is translated as CASSFRDRRGLNARHTEAFF.

The V gene is TRBV4-3, the J gene TRBJ2-5; D is undetermined. The J call may not be correct, given that the DNA end is closer to TRBJ2-7. Germline values: CDR1 LGHNA, CDR2 YSLEER. The CDR3 runs 15 residues. CDR3 amino acids: CASSQEQNGFNEQYF. The CDR3 nucleotides are TGCGCCAGCAGCCAAGAGCAGAACGGCTTCAACGAGCAGTACTTC.

The chain links TRBV6-2 or TRBV6-3 to TRBJ2-1, with 8 bases identical to TRBD2. The CDR3 length is 12 residues. Unmatched junction bases numbered 2, after V lost 6 bases and J lost 7 bases. The V gene's germline CDR1 is MNHEY and CDR2 SVGEGT. The chain's CDR3 is CASRRGGNEQFF. The DNA of the CDR3 is TGTGCCAGCAGACGGGGGGGGAATGAGCAGTTCTTC.

This clonotype was seen more than once but under ten times. V is TRBV5-5 and J is TRBJ1-4; D unresolved. The CDR3 has 14 amino acids. The germline CDR1 and CDR2 sequences are SGHKS and YYEKEE (reference sequence). V was pared by 2 bases and J by 4 bases, with 9 bases between. Here the CDR3 DNA reads TGTGCCAGCAGCTTCTACGGGAGTAATGAAAAACTGTTTTTT. Amino acid sequence: CASSFYGSNEKLFF.

The gene calls are TRBV2 and TRBJ1-5, with 8 bases lining up with TRBD1. CDR3 length: 15 amino acids. Germline lookup yields CDR1 SNHLY and CDR2 FYNNEI. The junction had 5 bases not matched to a gene; V was cut back by 2 bases and J by 5 bases. The CDR3 coding sequence is TGTGCCAGCAGTGAATTTGGACAGGGCGATCAGCCCCAGCATTTT. Translating gives CASSEFGQGDQPQHF.